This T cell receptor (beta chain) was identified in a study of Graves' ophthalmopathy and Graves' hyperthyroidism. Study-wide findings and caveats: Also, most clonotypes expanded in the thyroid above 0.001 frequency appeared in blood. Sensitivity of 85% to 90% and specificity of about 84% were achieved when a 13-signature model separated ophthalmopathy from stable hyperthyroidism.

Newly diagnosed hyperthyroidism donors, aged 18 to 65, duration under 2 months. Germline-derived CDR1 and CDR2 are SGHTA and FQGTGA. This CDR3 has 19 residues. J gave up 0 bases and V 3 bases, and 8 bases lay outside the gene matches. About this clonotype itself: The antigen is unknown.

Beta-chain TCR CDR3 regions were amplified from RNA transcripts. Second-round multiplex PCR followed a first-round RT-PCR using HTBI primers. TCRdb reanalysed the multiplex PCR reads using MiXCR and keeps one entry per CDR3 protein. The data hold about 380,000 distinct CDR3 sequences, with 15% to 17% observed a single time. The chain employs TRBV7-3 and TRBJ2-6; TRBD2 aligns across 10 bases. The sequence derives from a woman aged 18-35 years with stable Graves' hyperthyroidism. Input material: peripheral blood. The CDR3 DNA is TGTGCCAGCAGCTTTCCGTTACTAGCGGGGAACTCTGGGGCCAACGTCCTGACTTTC. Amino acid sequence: CASSFPLLAGNSGANVLTF.